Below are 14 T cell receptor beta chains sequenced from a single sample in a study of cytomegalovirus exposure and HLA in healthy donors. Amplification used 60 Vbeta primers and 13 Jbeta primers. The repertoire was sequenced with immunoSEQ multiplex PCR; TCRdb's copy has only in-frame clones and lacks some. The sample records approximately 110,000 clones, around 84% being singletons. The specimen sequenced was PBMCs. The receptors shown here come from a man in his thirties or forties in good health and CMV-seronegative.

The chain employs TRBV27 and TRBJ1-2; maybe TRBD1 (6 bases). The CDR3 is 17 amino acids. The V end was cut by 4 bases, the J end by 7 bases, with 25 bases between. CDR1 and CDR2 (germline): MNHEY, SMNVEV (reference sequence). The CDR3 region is CASSSPDSVLRSGGYTF. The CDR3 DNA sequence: TGTGCCAGCAGTTCCCCGGACAGCGTACTTAGAAGTGGTGGCTACACCTTC.

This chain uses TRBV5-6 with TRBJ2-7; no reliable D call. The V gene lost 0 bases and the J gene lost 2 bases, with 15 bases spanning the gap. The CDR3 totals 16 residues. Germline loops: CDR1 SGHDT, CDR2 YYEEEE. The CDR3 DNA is TGTGCCAGCAGCTTGGGACAATACCAGGTCACCTACGAGCAGTACTTC. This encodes CASSLGQYQVTYEQYF. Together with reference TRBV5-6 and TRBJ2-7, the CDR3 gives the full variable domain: DAGVTQSPTHLIKTRGQQVTLRCSPKSGHDTVSWYQQALGQGPQFIFQYYEEEERQRGNFPDRFSGHQFPNYSSELNVNALLLGDSALYLCASSLGQYQVTYEQYFGPGTRLTVT.

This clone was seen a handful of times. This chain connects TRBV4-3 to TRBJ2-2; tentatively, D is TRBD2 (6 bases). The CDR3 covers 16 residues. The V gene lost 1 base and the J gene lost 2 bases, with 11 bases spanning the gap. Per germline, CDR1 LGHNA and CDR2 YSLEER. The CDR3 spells CASSQVLRDNTGELFF. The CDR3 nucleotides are TGCGCCAGCAGCCAAGTGTTGCGGGACAACACCGGGGAGCTGTTTTTT.

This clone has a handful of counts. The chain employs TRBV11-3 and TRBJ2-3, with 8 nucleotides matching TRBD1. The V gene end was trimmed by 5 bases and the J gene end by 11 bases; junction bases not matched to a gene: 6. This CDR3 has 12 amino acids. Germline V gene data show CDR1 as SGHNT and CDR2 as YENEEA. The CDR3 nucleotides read TGTGCCAGCAGCCAGGACAGGGAGGTGCAGTATTTT. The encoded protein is CASSQDREVQYF.

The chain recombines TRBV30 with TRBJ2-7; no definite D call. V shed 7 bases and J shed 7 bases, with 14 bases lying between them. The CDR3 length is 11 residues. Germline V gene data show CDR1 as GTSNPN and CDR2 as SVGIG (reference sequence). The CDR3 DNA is TGTGCCTACTCGTCCGTCTGGGAGCAGTACTTC. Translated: CAYSSVWEQYF.

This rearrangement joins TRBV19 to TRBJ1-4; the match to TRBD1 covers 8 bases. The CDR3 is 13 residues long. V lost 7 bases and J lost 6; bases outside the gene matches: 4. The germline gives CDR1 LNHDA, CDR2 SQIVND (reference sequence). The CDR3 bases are TGTGCCAGTAAGGGACAGGAGCATGAAAAACTGTTTTTT. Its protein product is CASKGQEHEKLFF.

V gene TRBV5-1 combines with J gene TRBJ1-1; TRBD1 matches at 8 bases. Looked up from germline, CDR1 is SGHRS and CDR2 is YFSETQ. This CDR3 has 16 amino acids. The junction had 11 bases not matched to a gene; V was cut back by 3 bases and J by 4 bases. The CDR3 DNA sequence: TGCGCCAGCAGCTCGGGACAGGCTAAAAGAGGCACTGAAGCTTTCTTT. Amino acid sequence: CASSSGQAKRGTEAFF.

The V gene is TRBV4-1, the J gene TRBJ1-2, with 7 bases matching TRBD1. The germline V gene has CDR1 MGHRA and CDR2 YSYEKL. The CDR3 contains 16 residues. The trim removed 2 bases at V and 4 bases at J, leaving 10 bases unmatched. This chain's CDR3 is CASSQPGTDLVYGYTF. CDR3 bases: TGCGCCAGCAGCCAACCCGGGACAGATCTAGTCTATGGCTACACCTTC.

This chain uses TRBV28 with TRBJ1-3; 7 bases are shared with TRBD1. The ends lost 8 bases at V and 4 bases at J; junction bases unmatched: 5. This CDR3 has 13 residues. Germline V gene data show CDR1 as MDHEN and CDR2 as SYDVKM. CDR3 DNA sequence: TGTGCCAGCCACGACAGGGCGGGAAACACCATATATTTT. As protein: CASHDRAGNTIYF.

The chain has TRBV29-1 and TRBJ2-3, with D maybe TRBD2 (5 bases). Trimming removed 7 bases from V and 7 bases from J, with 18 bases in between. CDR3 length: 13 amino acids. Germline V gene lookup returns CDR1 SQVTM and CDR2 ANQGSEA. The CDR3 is CSAEMQSGNTQYF. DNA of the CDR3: TGCAGCGCTGAGATGCAGTCGGGAAATACGCAGTATTTT.

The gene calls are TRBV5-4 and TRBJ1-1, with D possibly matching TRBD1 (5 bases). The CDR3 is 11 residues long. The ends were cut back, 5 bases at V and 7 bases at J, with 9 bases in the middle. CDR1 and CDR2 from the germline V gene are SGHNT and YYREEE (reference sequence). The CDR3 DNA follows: TGTGCCAGCAGATCAGACAGTGAAGCTTTCTTT. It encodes CASRSDSEAFF.

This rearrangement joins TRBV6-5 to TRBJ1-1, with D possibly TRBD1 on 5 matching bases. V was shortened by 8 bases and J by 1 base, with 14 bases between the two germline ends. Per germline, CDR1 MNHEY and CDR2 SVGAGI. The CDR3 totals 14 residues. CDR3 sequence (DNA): TGTGCCAGCGGAGGCGGGGCGCCGAACACTGAAGCTTTCTTT. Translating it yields CASGGGAPNTEAFF.

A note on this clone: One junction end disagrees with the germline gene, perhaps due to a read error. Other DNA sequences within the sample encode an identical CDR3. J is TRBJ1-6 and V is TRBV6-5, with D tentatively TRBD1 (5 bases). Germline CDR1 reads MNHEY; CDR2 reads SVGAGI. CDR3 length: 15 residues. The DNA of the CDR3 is TGTGCTAGCAGTTACCGCCAGGGAAATAATTCACCCCTCCACTTT. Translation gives CASSYRQGNNSPLHF.

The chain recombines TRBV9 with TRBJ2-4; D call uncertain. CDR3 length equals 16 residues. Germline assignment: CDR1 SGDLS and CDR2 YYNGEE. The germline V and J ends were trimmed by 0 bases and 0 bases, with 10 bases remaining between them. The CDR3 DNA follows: TGTGCCAGCAGCGTAGCTCCTACCTTAGCCAAAAACATTCAGTACTTC. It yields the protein CASSVAPTLAKNIQYF.